This T cell receptor beta chain is from a study of cytomegalovirus exposure and HLA in healthy donors. The PCR made use of 60 Vbeta and 13 Jbeta primers. TCRdb's table, derived via immunoSEQ multiplex PCR, lists solely in-frame clones and lacks some. Of about 89,000 clones in the sample, 85% were seen once. Study-wide results and limits: The authors later linked a missense DCLRE1C variant to TCR beta V- and J-gene trimming. In a later analysis, productive TCRs from donors in an Asian-associated ancestry cluster reportedly carried fewer N-insertions than the cohort mean.

Comments on this clone: Its antigen is undetermined.

Germline V gene sequence: CDR1 MNHNS, CDR2 SASEGT. The CDR3 runs 14 residues. V lost 6 bases to trimming and J lost 3 bases; unmatched junction nucleotides: 7. The specimen was PBMCs. The sequence was obtained from a man aged 35 to 55 in good health and CMV-seropositive. V is TRBV6-1 and J is TRBJ2-7; 8 bases align to TRBD1. Here the CDR3 reads CASSNYGTGYEQYF. Here the CDR3 DNA reads TGTGCCAGCAGCAATTACGGGACAGGCTACGAGCAGTACTTC.